Below are 23 T cell receptor beta chains sequenced from a single sample in a study of T cells in Graves' hyperthyroidism and ophthalmopathy. TCR beta CDR3 regions were amplified from RNA transcripts. HTBI primers drove first-round RT-PCR of the TCR CDR3. TCRdb used MiXCR to reprocess the multiplex PCR reads, holding one entry per CDR3 protein. The sample yields some 270,000 distinct CDR3 sequences, about 24% seen once. The specimen sequenced was blood. The receptors originated from a woman aged 40 to 50 with Graves' ophthalmopathy.

The count of this clonotype is one. The junction shows a germline mismatch at one end, possibly a read error. This chain joins TRBV11-3 and TRBJ2-7; 12 bases agree with TRBD1. Germline V gene data show CDR1 as SGHNT and CDR2 as YENEEA. The CDR3 runs 20 residues. CDR3 nucleotide sequence: TGTGCCAGCAGTTTAGGGTACCGGGACAGGGGGCCAAATCGGGCCTACGAGCAGTACTTC. Protein sequence: CASSLGYRDRGPNRAYEQYF.

The sample holds many counts of this clonotype. The V and J genes are TRBV4-2 and TRBJ1-5; D call uncertain. Germline assignment: CDR1 LGHNA and CDR2 YNFKEQ. The V gene lost 1 base and the J gene lost 1 base, with 14 bases spanning the gap. This CDR3 region has 17 residues. This chain's CDR3 is CASSQAGPLESNQPQHF. CDR3 nucleotides: TGTGCCAGCAGCCAAGCTGGACCCCTTGAGAGCAATCAGCCCCAGCATTTT.

This clonotype came up many times. The CDR3 DNA sequence: TGCGCCAGCAGCCAAGAAGGTGGCGGCACCTACGAGCAGTACTTC. Translating gives CASSQEGGGTYEQYF. V gene TRBV4-1 combines with J gene TRBJ2-7; D ambiguous. Trimming pared 0 bases from V and 2 bases from J, leaving 11 bases between. Germline V gene data show CDR1 as MGHRA and CDR2 as YSYEKL. The CDR3 extends over 15 amino acids.

This clonotype was counted many times. This chain joins TRBV11-2 and TRBJ2-2, with 13 bases aligning to TRBD2. V trimming: 1 base; J trimming: 5 bases; junction bases outside the gene matches: 7. This CDR3 contains 18 residues. Germline CDR1 is SGHAT and CDR2 is FQNNGV. CDR3 residues: CASSLVGLAGAETGELFF. CDR3 in DNA: TGTGCCAGCAGCTTAGTCGGACTAGCGGGAGCGGAAACCGGGGAGCTGTTTTTT.

The J gene is TRBJ2-7, the V gene TRBV6-1, with D possibly being TRBD1 or TRBD2 (5 bases each). Trimming shortened V by 6 bases and J by 3 bases, and 18 bases separated the two germline ends. This CDR3 is 15 amino acids long. CDR1 is MNHNS, CDR2 SASEGT, per germline. The CDR3 is CASSSDAGTYYEQYF. As DNA, the CDR3 is TGTGCCAGCAGCTCGGACGCCGGGACCTACTACGAGCAGTACTTC.

At least ten counts were recorded for this clonotype. The CDR3 reads CASTLQGTNTEAFF. Written as DNA, the CDR3 is TGTGCCAGCACCTTACAGGGGACGAACACTGAAGCTTTCTTT. This chain joins TRBV6-1 and TRBJ1-1; TRBD1 matches at 7 bases. The J segment lost 1 base and the V segment lost 7 bases, leaving 6 bases of the junction unmatched. The CDR3 loop spans 14 amino acids. The germline CDR1 and CDR2 sequences are MNHNS and SASEGT.

This chain's CDR3 is CASSFRGTGGNQPQHF. CDR3 sequence (DNA): TGTGCCAGCAGTTTTCGAGGGACAGGGGGTAATCAGCCCCAGCATTTT. The rearrangement links TRBV12-3 or TRBV12-4 to TRBJ1-5; 11 bases align to TRBD1. The V segment lost 3 bases and the J segment 4 bases; nucleotides outside the gene matches: 5. This CDR3 is built from 16 residues.

The rearrangement joins TRBV6-1 to TRBJ1-5; the D gene is possibly TRBD1 (6 bases). Germline CDR1 MNHNS, CDR2 SASEGT. The CDR3 runs 13 residues. The ends were cut back, 7 bases at V and 7 bases at J, with 14 bases in the middle. CDR3 coding DNA: TGTGCCAGCACCAGGGGAGGGGGACAGCCCCAGCATTTT. Protein product: CASTRGGGQPQHF.

This clonotype has ten or more counts. The rearrangement links TRBV28 to TRBJ1-5; maybe TRBD1 (5 bases). The germline V gene has CDR1 MDHEN and CDR2 SYDVKM. With 7 bases removed from V and 3 bases from J, the gap between germline ends came to 13 bases. CDR3 length: 14 amino acids. CDR3 sequence (DNA): TGTGCCAGCAAGGCTCAACAGGTCAATCAGCCCCAGCATTTT. As protein: CASKAQQVNQPQHF.

This clonotype was recorded many times. This sequence joins TRBV28 and TRBJ1-2, with TRBD1 matching 7 bases. Germline loops: CDR1 MDHEN, CDR2 SYDVKM. The CDR3 is 14 residues long. Trimming cost V 2 bases and J 4 bases; bases outside gene matches: 4. CDR3 nucleotide sequence: TGTGCCAGCAGTTTACAGGGACAGCCCTATGGCTACACCTTC. Its protein is CASSLQGQPYGYTF.

This clonotype occurred many times. V usage is TRBV6-1 and J usage is TRBJ1-5, with D uncertain. The CDR3 sequence is 13 residues long. Trimming took 2 bases from V and 5 from J, leaving 7 bases between them. Germline V CDR1 and CDR2: MNHNS, SASEGT. The CDR3 DNA sequence: TGTGCCAGCAGTGAAAATCTAGATCAGCCCCAGCATTTT. Protein product: CASSENLDQPQHF.

The gene calls are TRBV28 and TRBJ2-2; 7 bases are a match to TRBD1. The trim removed 5 bases at V and 3 bases at J, leaving 6 bases unmatched. CDR1 and CDR2 (germline): MDHEN, SYDVKM. The CDR3 is 15 residues long. DNA for the CDR3: TGTGCCAGCAGTGCACAGGGGCCGTACACCGGGGAGCTGTTTTTT. It yields the protein CASSAQGPYTGELFF.

This clonotype was counted only a few times. Just one base apart from a much larger clone, this may be a read error. V is TRBV20-1 and J is TRBJ2-5; maybe TRBD1 (5 bases). This CDR3 spans 12 amino acids. V was trimmed by 4 bases and J by 1 base, leaving 7 bases between them. Germline V gene sequence: CDR1 DFQATT, CDR2 SNEGSKA (reference sequence). CDR3 residues: CSAITGQETQYF. CDR3 bases: TGCAGTGCTATCACAGGCCAAGAGACCCAGTACTTC.

V and J are TRBV6-2 or TRBV6-3 and TRBJ2-7; 7 bases are a match to TRBD2. The germline gives CDR1 MNHEY, CDR2 SVGEGT. The V gene end was trimmed by 7 bases and the J gene end by 2 bases; junction bases not matched to a gene: 5. The CDR3 totals 13 residues. CDR3 coding DNA: TGTGCCAGCAATCCGAGCGGGACCTACGAGCAGTACTTC. This encodes CASNPSGTYEQYF.

This clonotype showed up many times. This chain uses TRBV19 with TRBJ1-1, with 7 bases that match TRBD1. CDR1 is LNHDA, CDR2 SQIVND, per germline (reference sequence). There are 14 residues in the CDR3. The junction had 11 bases not matched to a gene; V was cut back by 6 bases and J by 7 bases. CDR3 coding DNA: TGTGCCAGTAGGCCCGAATTGGGACAGATTGAAGCTTTCTTT. The encoded protein is CASRPELGQIEAFF. The complete variable domain, with remaining parts taken from reference TRBV19 and TRBJ1-1, reads DGGITQSPKYLFRKEGQNVTLSCEQNLNHDAMYWYRQDPGQGLRLIYYSQIVNDFQKGDIAEGYSVSREKKESFPLTVTSAQKNPTAFYLCASRPELGQIEAFFGQGTRLTVV.

This clonotype was seen a handful of times. This chain links TRBV7-2 with TRBJ1-2; D not resolved. CDR3 length equals 14 residues. Germline V gives CDR1 SGHTA, CDR2 FQGNSA. Trimming left V 2 bases short and J 8 bases short, with 15 bases between. CDR3 coding DNA: TGTGCCAGCAGCTTAAGCTTGGCCGCACGGGGCTACACCTTC. This encodes CASSLSLAARGYTF.

V usage is TRBV3-1 and J usage is TRBJ1-1, with unresolved D. The CDR3 spans 13 residues. The germline gives CDR1 LGHDT, CDR2 YNNKEL (reference sequence). V lost 0 bases and J lost 6, with 8 bases in between. The CDR3 sequence: CASSQDGSSEAFF. The CDR3 nucleotides read TGTGCCAGCAGCCAAGATGGTAGCTCTGAAGCTTTCTTT.

This clonotype was recorded a few times. V gene TRBV3-1 combines with J gene TRBJ2-7, with 7 bases identical to TRBD1. Germline V gene lookup returns CDR1 LGHDT and CDR2 YNNKEL (reference sequence). The CDR3 loop spans 14 amino acids. The ends lost 2 bases at V and 5 bases at J; junction bases unmatched: 6. CDR3 DNA: TGTGCCAGCAGCCAATTTGACAGGGCGCACGAGCAGTACTTC. Amino acids: CASSQFDRAHEQYF.

This clonotype was recorded at least ten times. The chain is built from TRBV28 and TRBJ1-5; D unresolved. The germline gives CDR1 MDHEN, CDR2 SYDVKM. Trimming shortened V by 5 bases and J by 3 bases, and 8 bases separated the two germline ends. The CDR3 length is 13 residues. CDR3 amino acids: CASSLMINQPQHF. DNA of the CDR3: TGTGCCAGCAGTCTGATGATCAATCAGCCCCAGCATTTT.

This clonotype was recorded at least ten times. The chain carries TRBV11-2 and TRBJ2-3, with D tentatively TRBD2 (6 bases). The germline CDR1 and CDR2 sequences are SGHAT and FQNNGV. This CDR3 has 14 residues. Trimming removed 5 bases from V and 4 bases from J, with 13 bases in between. Here the CDR3 reads CASSEGGISDTQYF. For the CDR3, the DNA is TGTGCCAGCAGCGAGGGCGGGATTTCAGATACGCAGTATTTT.

The chain recombines TRBV15 with TRBJ2-5; 10 positions agree with TRBD1. CDR3 length equals 16 residues. The germline CDR1 and CDR2 sequences are LNHNV and YYDKDF (reference sequence). V was clipped by 4 bases and J by 4 bases; unmatched bases: 9. The CDR3 here is CATSTGRDRGRETQYF. CDR3 in DNA: TGTGCCACCAGCACCGGGAGGGACAGGGGAAGAGAGACCCAGTACTTC.

The J gene is TRBJ1-1, the V gene TRBV12-5, with D uncertain. Trimming removed 3 bases from V and 4 bases from J, with 6 bases in between. The CDR3 covers 12 residues. Per germline, CDR1 LGHNT and CDR2 FRNRAP. CDR3 region: CASGFRGTEAFF. In DNA form, the CDR3 reads TGTGCTAGTGGTTTCAGAGGCACTGAAGCTTTCTTT.

This clonotype was counted many times. The chain carries TRBV9 and TRBJ1-2; the D gene is possibly TRBD1 (6 bases). Trimming removed 0 bases from V and 7 bases from J, with 16 bases in between. Germline V gene data show CDR1 as SGDLS and CDR2 as YYNGEE. This CDR3 spans 15 amino acids. The CDR3 region is CASSVAPGAGTGYTF. The CDR3 region has the DNA TGTGCCAGCAGCGTAGCCCCAGGGGCGGGAACTGGCTACACCTTC.